This T cell receptor beta chain was retrieved from a study of T cells in Graves' hyperthyroidism and ophthalmopathy. Study results and caveats: A model using 13 V-J features told ophthalmopathy apart from stable hyperthyroidism.

Germline assignment: CDR1 LGHNA and CDR2 YNFKEQ. Between the trimmed V and J ends, which lost 0 bases and 2 bases, there was a span of 14 bases. The CDR3 runs to 17 residues. About this clonotype: Its cognate antigen is unknown.

Amplification yielded TCR beta CDR3 regions, with RNA transcripts as the source. A first-round RT-PCR of the TCR CDR3 used the HTBI primer set. Each CDR3 protein gets one entry after TCRdb re-called the multiplex PCR reads with MiXCR. The table includes around 580,000 distinct CDR3 sequences, over 15% detected once. V is TRBV4-2 and J is TRBJ2-4; D is ambiguous. Sequencing was carried out using blood. The receptor was derived from a woman aged 18-29 years with Graves' hyperthyroidism. Here the CDR3 reads CASSQEDGGRTKNIQYF. CDR3 sequence (DNA): TGTGCCAGCAGCCAAGAGGACGGCGGAAGAACCAAAAACATTCAGTACTTC.